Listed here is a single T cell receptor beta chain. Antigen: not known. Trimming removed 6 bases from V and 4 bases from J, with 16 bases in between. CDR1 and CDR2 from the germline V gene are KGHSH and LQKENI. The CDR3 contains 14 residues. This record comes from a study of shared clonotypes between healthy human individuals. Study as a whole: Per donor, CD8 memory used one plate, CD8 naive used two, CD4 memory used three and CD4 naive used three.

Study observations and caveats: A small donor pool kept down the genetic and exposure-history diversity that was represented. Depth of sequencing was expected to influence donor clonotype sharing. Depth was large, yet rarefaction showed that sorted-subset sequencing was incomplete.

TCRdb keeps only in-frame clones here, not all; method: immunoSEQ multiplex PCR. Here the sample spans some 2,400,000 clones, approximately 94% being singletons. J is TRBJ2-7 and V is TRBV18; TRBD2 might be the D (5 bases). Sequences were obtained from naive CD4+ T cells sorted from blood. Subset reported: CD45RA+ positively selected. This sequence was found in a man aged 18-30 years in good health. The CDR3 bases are TGTGCCAGCTCGGAGGCGCAGTCCGCGTACGAGCAGTACTTC. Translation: CASSEAQSAYEQYF. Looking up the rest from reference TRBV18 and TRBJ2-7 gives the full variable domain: NAGVMQNPRHLVRRRGQEARLRCSPMKGHSHVYWYRQLPEEGLKFMVYLQKENIIDESGMPKERFSAEFPKEGPSILRIQQVVRGDSAAYFCASSEAQSAYEQYFGPGTRLTVT.